This passage covers 25 T cell receptor beta chains from one sample sequenced in a study of cytomegalovirus exposure and HLA in healthy donors. The PCR ran on 60 Vbeta and 13 Jbeta primers. Only in-frame clones appear in the TCRdb table, and some are missing; sequencing was by immunoSEQ multiplex PCR. This sample has about 180,000 clones, with around 80% found just once. Sequenced sample: PBMCs. These receptors all come from a girl under 10 years old in good health and CMV-seropositive.

V and J are TRBV21-1 and TRBJ2-7; TRBD1 is the table's D call, not checked against the DNA. TRBV21-1 is annotated as a pseudogene. The CDR3 consists of 15 residues. CDR3 sequence: CASSSRTGIEREQYF. The CDR3 region has the DNA TGTGCCAGCAGCAGCAGGACAGGGATTGAGCGTGAGCAGTACTTC.

V is TRBV5-5 and J is TRBJ1-1; weak D call: TRBD1 (5 bases). The CDR3 is made up of 16 amino acids. In germline, CDR1 is SGHKS, CDR2 YYEKEE (reference sequence). The V end lost 6 bases, the J end lost 6 bases, and 24 bases lay between the germline ends. The DNA for the CDR3 is TGTGCCAGCACCATCACGGGGGGGTCCCCACCCGCTGAAGCTTTCTTT. Residues: CASTITGGSPPAEAFF.

V gene TRBV19 combines with J gene TRBJ1-5; D is possibly TRBD1 (6 bases). The CDR3 runs to 14 residues. V was clipped by 3 bases and J by 7 bases, with 13 bases between them. CDR1 is LNHDA, CDR2 SQIVND, per germline (reference sequence). Here the CDR3 reads CASSISRGDQPQHF. The CDR3 bases are TGTGCCAGTAGTATTAGCAGGGGTGACCAGCCCCAGCATTTT.

The V gene is TRBV13, the J gene TRBJ1-1; no firm D call. In germline, CDR1 is PRHDT, CDR2 FYEKMQ (reference sequence). The CDR3 totals 14 residues. With 2 bases removed from V and 5 bases from J, the gap between germline ends came to 12 bases. For the CDR3, the DNA is TGTGCCAGCAGCTTAAGCCTGGGCAGGACTGAAGCTTTCTTT. This sequence encodes CASSLSLGRTEAFF.

This chain joins TRBV2 and TRBJ1-1; no reliable D call. The CDR3 is 16 residues long. The V end was cut by 7 bases, the J end by 4 bases, with 22 bases between. The germline V gene encodes CDR1 SNHLY and CDR2 FYNNEI. In DNA, the CDR3 is TGTGCCAGCACTCTCAGTGGTTGGAGGCGGGCCACTGAAGCTTTCTTT. Its protein is CASTLSGWRRATEAFF.

The chain carries TRBV11-2 and TRBJ2-7; TRBD2 might be the D (5 bases). Germline CDR1 is SGHAT and CDR2 is FQNNGV. Trimming cost V 3 bases and J 1 base, with 10 bases left between them. The CDR3 has 14 residues. The CDR3 protein is CASSFRGESYEQYF. The CDR3 DNA follows: TGTGCCAGCAGCTTTCGGGGAGAGTCCTACGAGCAGTACTTC.

The rearrangement links TRBV13 to TRBJ2-7; TRBD2 matches 11 bases. Germline V gene data show CDR1 as PRHDT and CDR2 as FYEKMQ (reference sequence). V shed 2 bases and J 5 bases; nucleotides not matched to a gene: 14. The CDR3 spans 18 residues. The CDR3 here is CASSLRFGASGRTNEQYF. CDR3 in DNA: TGTGCCAGCAGCTTAAGGTTTGGGGCTAGCGGGAGGACAAACGAGCAGTACTTC.

This chain's CDR3 is CASSARGRGADTQYF. In DNA form, the CDR3 reads TGCGCCAGCAGCGCCCGGGGCAGGGGGGCAGATACGCAGTATTTT. The chain joins TRBV5-1 to TRBJ2-3, with TRBD1 as a possible D gene (7 bases). There are 15 residues in the CDR3. Per germline, CDR1 SGHRS and CDR2 YFSETQ. V lost 4 bases, J lost 4 bases, and 16 bases lay in between.

V is TRBV9 and J is TRBJ2-5, with a possible D match to TRBD1 (6 bases). V lost 0 bases, J lost 1 base, and 10 bases lay in between. This CDR3 contains 15 residues. In germline, CDR1 is SGDLS, CDR2 YYNGEE. CDR3: CASSVVTGPQETQYF. The CDR3 DNA sequence: TGTGCCAGCAGCGTAGTGACAGGACCCCAAGAGACCCAGTACTTC. Based on the CDR3 plus reference TRBV9 and TRBJ2-5, the full variable domain is DSGVTQTPKHLITATGQRVTLRCSPRSGDLSVYWYQQSLDQGLQFLIQYYNGEERAKGNILERFSAQQFPDLHSELNLSSLELGDSALYFCASSVVTGPQETQYFGPGTRLLVL.

The genes are TRBV5-4 and TRBJ2-7; D possibly corresponds to TRBD1 (5 bases). Germline-derived CDR1 and CDR2 are SGHNT and YYREEE (reference sequence). The CDR3 is 17 amino acids. Trimming removed 0 bases at V and 6 bases at J, with 22 bases between. The CDR3 bases are TGTGCCAGCAGCTTGGTAATGGGGCAGCCAATACGGTCCGAGCAGTACTTC. This gives the protein CASSLVMGQPIRSEQYF.

This rearrangement joins TRBV7-8 to TRBJ2-2, with D unclear. CDR3 length: 17 amino acids. CDR1 and CDR2 (germline): SGHVS, FQNEAQ. V was pared by 4 bases and J by 4 bases, with 19 bases between. CDR3 region: CASSSSAGVSVTGELFF. CDR3 nucleotide sequence: TGTGCCAGCAGCTCCTCGGCAGGTGTATCGGTCACCGGGGAGCTGTTTTTT.

The J gene is TRBJ1-5, the V gene TRBV12-5; the match to TRBD1 covers 10 bases. The CDR3 runs 16 residues. Per the germline V gene, CDR1 is LGHNT and CDR2 is FRNRAP. V shed 9 bases, J shed 0 bases, and the junction held 8 bases outside the gene matches. The CDR3 region is CASRDRGFHSNQPQHF. The CDR3 DNA reads as TGTGCTAGCCGGGACAGGGGCTTCCATAGCAATCAGCCCCAGCATTTT. Full variable domain (remainder filled in from reference TRBV12-5 and TRBJ1-5): DARVTQTPRHKVTEMGQEVTMRCQPILGHNTVFWYRQTMMQGLELLAYFRNRAPLDDSGMPKDRFSAEMPDATLATLKIQPSEPRDSAVYFCASRDRGFHSNQPQHFGDGTRLSIL.

This clone showed up just once. This chain uses TRBV6-6 with TRBJ2-7, with D possibly TRBD1 on 6 matching bases. This CDR3 spans 14 amino acids. CDR1 and CDR2 from the germline V gene are MNHNY and SVGAGI (reference sequence). V was cut by 0 bases and J by 3 bases, with 9 bases left in between. The CDR3 protein is CASSYSIRGYEQYF. CDR3 bases: TGTGCCAGCAGTTACTCGATCAGGGGCTACGAGCAGTACTTC.

The J gene is TRBJ2-5, the V gene TRBV15; D is perhaps TRBD2 (7 bases). Trimming took off 5 bases at V and 11 bases at J, with 18 bases between the two ends. The CDR3 covers 13 residues. Germline V gene data show CDR1 as LNHNV and CDR2 as YYDKDF (reference sequence). CDR3 amino acids: CATSPLGGREQYF. The CDR3, as DNA: TGTGCCACCAGCCCACTAGGGGGGCGGGAGCAGTACTTC.

V and J are TRBV10-1 and TRBJ1-1; weak D call: TRBD1 (6 bases). Per germline, CDR1 WNHNN and CDR2 SYGVQD (reference sequence). The V end lost 4 bases, the J end lost 6 bases, and 15 bases lay between the germline ends. The CDR3 loop spans 14 amino acids. CDR3 coding DNA: TGCGCCAGCAGTGCGACGGGGGGGGGCTCTGAAGCTTTCTTT. Its translation is CASSATGGGSEAFF.

The chain carries TRBV28 and TRBJ2-1, with D hard to call. The CDR3 length is 14 residues. Trimming cost V 2 bases and J 4 bases, with 9 bases left between them. In germline, CDR1 is MDHEN, CDR2 SYDVKM. The CDR3 DNA is TGTGCCAGCAGTTTAGGAGACGCTTACAATGAGCAGTTCTTC. It codes for CASSLGDAYNEQFF.

The chain has TRBV6-6 and TRBJ1-5, with 12 bases lining up with TRBD1. The CDR3 has 15 residues. Germline assignment: CDR1 MNHNY and CDR2 SVGAGI (reference sequence). The trim removed 6 bases at V and 3 bases at J, leaving 3 bases unmatched. CDR3 protein: CASRGTGGLNQPQHF. CDR3 sequence (DNA): TGTGCCAGCAGGGGGACAGGGGGCCTCAATCAGCCCCAGCATTTT.

The chain joins TRBV7-2 to TRBJ2-1; D perhaps matches TRBD2 (7 bases). This CDR3 has 16 amino acids. The V gene's germline CDR1 is SGHTA and CDR2 FQGNSA. V lost 5 bases and J 7 bases, leaving 21 bases between the germline ends. The CDR3, as DNA: TGTGCCAGCAGCCCCAAGGGGTGGGGGGGGCGGAATGAGCAGTTCTTC. It yields the protein CASSPKGWGGRNEQFF.

A few counts support this clone. DNA of the CDR3: TGTGCCAGTAGTGGTCTGGGACAGGGGGTGGACACTGAAGCTTTCTTT. It yields the protein CASSGLGQGVDTEAFF. The chain joins TRBV19 to TRBJ1-1, with 11 bases identical to TRBD1. The CDR3 spans 16 residues. J gave up 3 bases and V 5 bases, and 8 bases lay outside the gene matches. Germline V lookup: CDR1 LNHDA, CDR2 SQIVND (reference sequence).

This rearrangement joins TRBV5-1 to TRBJ2-4; D may be TRBD2 (6 bases). Germline CDR1 is SGHRS and CDR2 is YFSETQ. This CDR3 is built from 14 residues. V was shortened by 2 bases and J by 7 bases, with 13 bases between the two germline ends. CDR3 DNA sequence: TGCGCCAGCAGCTTCGGGACTGGAGGGAACATTCAGTACTTC. Protein product: CASSFGTGGNIQYF.

The chain combines TRBV4-1 with TRBJ1-2; 10 positions agree with TRBD1. The CDR3 length is 14 residues. The trim removed 4 bases at V and 7 bases at J, leaving 6 bases unmatched. Germline V gives CDR1 MGHRA, CDR2 YSYEKL. CDR3 in DNA: TGCGCCAGCAGCCCCGACAGGGGGCGCCGTGGCTACACCTTC. Its protein is CASSPDRGRRGYTF.

The chain carries TRBV28 and TRBJ1-5, with D perhaps TRBD1 (6 bases). This CDR3 contains 18 residues. Germline lookup yields CDR1 MDHEN and CDR2 SYDVKM. Trimming took 1 base from V and 0 from J, leaving 16 bases between them. CDR3 residues: CASSLYLKAGDSNQPQHF. DNA of the CDR3: TGTGCCAGCAGTTTATATCTCAAGGCAGGGGATAGCAATCAGCCCCAGCATTTT.

The chain employs TRBV6-1 and TRBJ1-1; 7 bases are a match to TRBD1. J gave up 6 bases and V 7 bases, and 11 bases lay outside the gene matches. The CDR3 extends over 14 amino acids. Germline assignment: CDR1 MNHNS and CDR2 SASEGT. CDR3 sequence reads: CASTTNGQAAEAFF. CDR3 DNA: TGTGCCAGCACCACAAATGGACAGGCCGCTGAAGCTTTCTTT.

CDR3 nucleotides: TGTGCCAGTAGCCTGAACAGGGGGATTGGAGAAAAACTGTTTTTT. Protein: CASSLNRGIGEKLFF. V is TRBV19 and J is TRBJ1-4; 8 bases line up with TRBD1. Germline V gene sequence: CDR1 LNHDA, CDR2 SQIVND (reference sequence). Trimming took 6 bases from V and 8 from J; bases not matched to a gene: 11. The length of the CDR3 is 15 residues.

This clone is a singleton in its sample. The chain combines TRBV19 with TRBJ2-7, with D tentatively TRBD1 (5 bases). CDR3 length equals 16 residues. Germline V gene lookup returns CDR1 LNHDA and CDR2 SQIVND (reference sequence). V was trimmed by 5 bases and J by 6 bases, leaving 23 bases between them. Written as DNA, the CDR3 is TGTGCCAGTAGTCCTACCAGGGTATCAGGCCTTCGCGAGCAGTACTTC. Residues: CASSPTRVSGLREQYF.